This T cell receptor (beta chain) was sequenced for a study of T cells expressing NK-cell markers (dated by TCRdb to the early 2020s). Some background on the complete study: TCR beta-chain repertoires were profiled in sorted CD3+CD56+NKG2C+, CD3+CD56+NKG2C- and CD3+CD56-NKG2C+ T-cell subsets from several donors. Illumina HiSeq 2000/2500, MiSeq or NextSeq was used to sequence libraries as 2 x 150 bp reads. Among the eight sequenced donors, seven were HCMV-seropositive and one was HCMV-seronegative. Randomly selected healthy volunteers, three men and five women, were used as the eight sequenced donors. What the research found in general, with its limitations: Those dominant clonotypes were again the most abundant among CD3+CD56-NKG2C+ cells in a handful of donors, at roughly 25-60.1%. Whether the expanded NKG2C-expressing T cell clones were specific for HCMV antigens remained unclear. In over five donors, the dominant CD3+CD56+NKG2C+ clonotypes were among the top 10 CD8+ clonotypes and accounted for about 1.0-7.0% of CD8+ T cells.

HCMV-specific IgG was detected in serum with a commercial ELISA kit to determine HCMV serostatus. Peripheral blood mononuclear cells were isolated from blood by Ficoll density gradient centrifugation. The CDR3 covers 13 residues, taking in both the cysteine and the phenylalanine. The coding DNA is unavailable. On this clonotype: Its antigen remains unidentified.

Instrument on record: Illumina HiSeq 2000. TCR beta cDNA libraries were prepared using 5'RACE template switching, which introduced a universal primer site and unique molecular identifiers. Synthesis of cDNA was primed from the TCR beta constant segment and was followed by two consecutive PCR amplification steps. In the paper's pipeline: Reads were demultiplexed and grouped by UMI with MIGEC, and clonotypes were assembled and quantified with MiTCR. Only TCR cDNA sequences supported by at least two reads were kept to exclude erroneous sequences. Downstream repertoire analysis used the tcR package, and clonotypes were matched across fractions by CDR3 nucleotide sequence plus V segment. Antigen specificity was annotated against VDJdb with VDJmatch, allowing one amino acid substitution in CDR3. The reads went through TCRdb reprocessing, and each CDR3 protein sequence gets one entry with no DNA. None of the V and J calls come from the authors' own analysis; TCRdb made them. The record for this sample contains approximately 550,000 distinct CDR3 sequences. Together, the top ten hold around 3.3% of the sample.

The specimen was blood T cells: a sorted CD56 or NKG2C T cell subset, CD4+ or CD8+ T cells, or bulk PBMC T cells (not recorded which). The sequence is built from TRBV12-3 or TRBV12-4 and TRBJ1-4; absent DNA, TCRdb's TRBD1 call cannot be checked. The TCR sequence derives from a man aged 18 to 30 in good health. Donor details come from another sample of the same person, matched by shared clones. The CDR3 reads as follows: CASSEGRVAKLFF.